This T cell receptor beta chain appears in the sequencing data of a study of blood T cell repertoires in COVID-19. Overall study context: Collection of acute and convalescent COVID-19 samples took place in the United States, Italy and Spain.

Sequencing used immunoSEQ multiplex PCR; TCRdb keeps in-frame clones, though not all of them. The sample lists a few hundred thousand clones, roughly 90% occurring once. V lost 8 bases, J lost 5 bases, and 21 bases lay in between. The germline gives CDR1 MNHEY, CDR2 SVGAGI. The CDR3 covers 15 residues. This receptor was taken from a man aged 18 to 30 who had recovered from COVID-19. Sequenced: peripheral blood. V is TRBV6-5 and J is TRBJ2-5; maybe TRBD1 (6 bases). Written as DNA, the CDR3 is TGTGCCAGCCAACCTGGGGGCAGGGTATGGGAGACCCAGTACTTC. As protein: CASQPGGRVWETQYF.